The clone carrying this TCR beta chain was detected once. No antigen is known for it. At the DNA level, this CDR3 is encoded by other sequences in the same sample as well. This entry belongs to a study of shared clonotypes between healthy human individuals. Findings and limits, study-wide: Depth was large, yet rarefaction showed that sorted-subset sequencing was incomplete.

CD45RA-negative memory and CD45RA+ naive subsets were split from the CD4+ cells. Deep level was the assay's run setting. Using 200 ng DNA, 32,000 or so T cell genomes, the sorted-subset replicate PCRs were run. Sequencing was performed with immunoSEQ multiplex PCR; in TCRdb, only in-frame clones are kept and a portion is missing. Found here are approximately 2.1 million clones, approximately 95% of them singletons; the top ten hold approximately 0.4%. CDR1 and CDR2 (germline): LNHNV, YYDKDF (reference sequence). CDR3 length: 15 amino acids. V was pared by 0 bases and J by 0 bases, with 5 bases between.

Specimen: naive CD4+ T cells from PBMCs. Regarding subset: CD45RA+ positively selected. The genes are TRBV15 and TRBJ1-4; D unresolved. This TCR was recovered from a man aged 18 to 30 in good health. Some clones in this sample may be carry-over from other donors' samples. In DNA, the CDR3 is TGTGCCACCAGCAGAGAAGGATCAACTAATGAAAAACTGTTTTTT. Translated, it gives CATSREGSTNEKLFF.